This TCR beta chain came from a study of blood T cell repertoires in COVID-19. Whole-study context: Donors in the United States, Italy and Spain gave samples during acute or convalescent COVID-19. T cells, B-cell-depleted T cells, or PBMCs supplied cDNA or gDNA.

With 9 bases removed from V and 3 bases from J, the gap between germline ends came to 12 bases. CDR1 and CDR2 (germline): SGHTA, FQGNSA. This CDR3 spans 13 amino acids. In the source study's methods: Researchers report that nucleated cell counts were estimated from reference gene primer amplification. Measured with immunoSEQ multiplex PCR; TCRdb has only the in-frame clones, and not every one. V and J calls and clone size follow that table, whereas D and trimming were derived from the DNA. The profile shows around 160,000 clones, more than 80% of them singletons. This clone was detected a few times. The clonotype was recovered from a human donor in a cohort sampled during active COVID-19. The chain carries TRBV7-2 and TRBJ1-5; D uncertain. The sample consisted of peripheral blood. The CDR3 loop is CASTYGYNQPQHF. In DNA form, the CDR3 reads TGTGCCAGTACTTACGGTTACAATCAGCCCCAGCATTTT.